This T cell receptor (beta chain) was profiled in a study of blood T cell repertoires in COVID-19. Across the whole study: The United States, Italy and Spain supplied acute and convalescent COVID-19 samples.

This table comes from immunoSEQ multiplex PCR, and its TCRdb copy is limited to in-frame clones, with some not included. The sample has under 300,000 clones, roughly 87% seen once; the top ten hold around 6%. Trimming removed 5 bases from V and 8 bases from J, with 15 bases in between. The CDR3 consists of 14 residues. The V gene's germline CDR1 is LNHDA and CDR2 SQIVND (reference sequence). Participant age was 18 to 89 years, and participants resided in fewer than 30 US areas. The TCR originated in a woman aged 25-40 years with acute COVID-19. The chain links TRBV19 to TRBJ1-4; D possibly corresponds to TRBD1 (6 bases). Sequencing input: PBMCs or T cells enriched from blood (not recorded which). The CDR3 DNA is TGTGCCAGTAGTGAACAGGGTAGGGAGGAAAAACTGTTTTTT. Residues: CASSEQGREEKLFF.